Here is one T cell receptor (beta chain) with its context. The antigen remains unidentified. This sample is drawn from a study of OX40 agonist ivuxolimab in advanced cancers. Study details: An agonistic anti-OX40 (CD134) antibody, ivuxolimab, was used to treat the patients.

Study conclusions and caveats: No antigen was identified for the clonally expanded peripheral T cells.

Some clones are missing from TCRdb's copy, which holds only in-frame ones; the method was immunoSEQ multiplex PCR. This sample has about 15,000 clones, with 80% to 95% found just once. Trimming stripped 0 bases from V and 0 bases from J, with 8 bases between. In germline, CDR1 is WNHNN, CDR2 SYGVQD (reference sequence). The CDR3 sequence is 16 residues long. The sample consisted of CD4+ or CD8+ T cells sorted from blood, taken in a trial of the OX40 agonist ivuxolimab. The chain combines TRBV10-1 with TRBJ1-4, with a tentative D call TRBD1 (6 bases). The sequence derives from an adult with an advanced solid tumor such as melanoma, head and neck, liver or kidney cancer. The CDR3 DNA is TGCGCCAGCAGTGAGTCGCGGACAGCAACTAATGAAAAACTGTTTTTT. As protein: CASSESRTATNEKLFF.